The clone carrying this TCR beta chain occurred many times. The antigen is not known. This sample was taken from a study of metastatic and nonmetastatic thyroid tumors. On the study more broadly: The study looked at repertoires side by side in blood and in tumor or nodule tissue from malignant and benign thyroid patients.

Findings and caveats of the study: Malignant thyroid tumors reportedly had TCR beta diversity that was significantly higher than in benign nodules, in blood and tumor.

There were no patients who had received any treatment before thyroid surgery. In the original processing: In papillary thyroid cancer, a distant-metastasis classifier was built using CDR3 differences across clinicopathological groups. Using MiXCR, TCRdb reanalyzed the PCR reads. V and J calls and clone size were set by TCRdb, not the authors. This sample yields about 19,000 clones, of which 16% are seen a single time; around a sixth belongs to the top ten. Sequencing was performed on blood. The clonotype originates from a male donor with papillary thyroid cancer or a benign thyroid nodule (not recorded which). Some clones in this sample may be carry-over from other donors' samples.

This CDR3 is CASSSGSDWGETQYF. CDR3 coding DNA: TGTGCCAGCAGCTCCGGCAGCGATTGGGGAGAGACCCAGTACTTC. The chain is built from TRBV7-9 and TRBJ2-5, with D unclear. The V gene's germline CDR1 is SEHNR and CDR2 FQNEAQ (reference sequence). This CDR3 region has 15 residues. V gave up 4 bases and J gave up 4 bases, with 16 bases separating them.